A selection of T cell receptor beta chains follows, all from one sample in a study of T cell repertoires in cytomegalovirus infection. Their specific antigens are unknown. One entry per CDR3 protein results from TCRdb running MiXCR on the reads. Of about 83,000 distinct CDR3 sequences listed, about 31% are singletons. The sequencing used CD8+ T cells from cultured PBMCs, collected from culture after CMV antigen stimulation. Source of these receptors: a human donor in good health (CMV status not recorded). Some clones in this sample may be carry-over from other donors' samples. The CDR3 runs from the conserved cysteine through the conserved F or W. D genes are given only for firm matches. The size field is filled for only some rows; it gives once, few, many or a size class.

clone_size: NA
d_call: NA
v_call: TRBV28
j_call: TRBJ2-7
cdr3_aa: CASSFIVQKNEQYF
cdr3_nt: TGTGCCAGCAGTTTTATTGTACAAAAAAACGAGCAGTACTTC

clone_size: NA
d_call: NA
v_call: TRBV7-1
j_call: TRBJ1-1
cdr3_aa: CASSPAGGWNTEAFF
cdr3_nt: TGTGCCAGCAGCCCGGCGGGCGGATGGAACACTGAAGCTTTCTTT

clone_size: NA
d_call: NA
v_call: TRBV2
j_call: TRBJ2-7
cdr3_aa: CASSEMGTEYEQYF
cdr3_nt: TGTGCCAGCAGTGAAATGGGGACGGAATACGAGCAGTACTTC

clone_size: many
d_call: NA
v_call: TRBV7-6
j_call: TRBJ1-6
cdr3_aa: CASSLNPGGYNSPLHF
cdr3_nt: TGTGCCAGCAGCTTAAATCCAGGAGGCTATAATTCACCCCTCCACTTT

clone_size: few
d_call: TRBD1
v_call: TRBV13
j_call: TRBJ1-2
cdr3_aa: CASSGIPGQVAVDGYTF
cdr3_nt: TGTGCCAGCAGCGGTATCCCGGGACAGGTTGCCGTGGATGGCTACACCTTC

clone_size: NA
d_call: NA
v_call: TRBV6-5
j_call: TRBJ1-1
cdr3_aa: CASSSLVVNTEAFF
cdr3_nt: TGTGCCAGCAGTTCACTAGTGGTGAACACTGAAGCTTTCTTT

clone_size: few
d_call: TRBD2
v_call: TRBV10-3
j_call: TRBJ2-6
cdr3_aa: CAIRGGDSGANVLTF
cdr3_nt: TGTGCCATCAGGGGGGGGGACTCTGGGGCCAACGTCCTGACTTTC

clone_size: once
d_call: NA
v_call: TRBV12-3/TRBV12-4
j_call: TRBJ1-2
cdr3_aa: CASSRTPDGPGNGYTF
cdr3_nt: TGTGCCAGCAGCCGGACCCCAGACGGGCCCGGGAATGGCTACACCTTC

clone_size: NA
d_call: NA
v_call: TRBV27
j_call: TRBJ2-3
cdr3_aa: CASLGGPTDTQYF
cdr3_nt: TGTGCCAGCCTAGGGGGACCCACAGATACGCAGTATTTT

clone_size: NA
d_call: NA
v_call: TRBV18
j_call: TRBJ2-7
cdr3_aa: CASSAVSYEQYF
cdr3_nt: TGTGCCAGCTCAGCAGTCTCCTACGAGCAGTACTTC

clone_size: NA
d_call: NA
v_call: TRBV12-3/TRBV12-4
j_call: TRBJ1-1
cdr3_aa: CASSFPLGTSNQNTEAFF
cdr3_nt: TGTGCCAGCAGTTTTCCCTTGGGGACCTCCAATCAGAACACTGAAGCTTTCTTT

clone_size: NA
d_call: NA
v_call: TRBV5-1
j_call: TRBJ2-1
cdr3_aa: CASSGGGAVYNEQFF
cdr3_nt: TGCGCCAGCAGCGGGGGGGGGGCGGTCTACAATGAGCAGTTCTTC

clone_size: NA
d_call: NA
v_call: TRBV7-9
j_call: TRBJ2-7
cdr3_aa: CASSRGGTYEQYF
cdr3_nt: TGTGCCAGCAGTCGGGGTGGGACTTACGAGCAGTACTTC

clone_size: NA
d_call: NA
v_call: TRBV7-9
j_call: TRBJ1-1
cdr3_aa: CASAWTNTEAFF
cdr3_nt: TGTGCCAGCGCTTGGACGAACACTGAAGCTTTCTTT

clone_size: NA
d_call: NA
v_call: TRBV20-1
j_call: TRBJ1-1
cdr3_aa: CSARGMDDGTEAFF
cdr3_nt: TGCAGTGCTAGAGGAATGGATGATGGGACTGAAGCTTTCTTT

clone_size: NA
d_call: NA
v_call: TRBV28
j_call: TRBJ2-7
cdr3_aa: CASRGQTYEQYF
cdr3_nt: TGTGCCAGCAGAGGACAGACCTACGAGCAGTACTTC

clone_size: NA
d_call: TRBD2
v_call: TRBV19
j_call: TRBJ2-3
cdr3_aa: CASGRYSGGPAGTDTQYF
cdr3_nt: TGTGCCAGTGGGAGGTATAGCGGGGGGCCTGCGGGCACAGATACGCAGTATTTT

clone_size: NA
d_call: NA
v_call: TRBV20-1
j_call: TRBJ2-7
cdr3_aa: CSARPQGSYEQYF
cdr3_nt: TGCAGTGCTAGACCGCAAGGGAGCTACGAGCAGTACTTC

clone_size: many
d_call: TRBD2
v_call: TRBV5-4
j_call: TRBJ2-3
cdr3_aa: CASSLAAGGPDTQYF
cdr3_nt: TGTGCCAGCAGCTTGGCGGCGGGGGGGCCAGATACGCAGTATTTT

clone_size: NA
d_call: TRBD1
v_call: TRBV7-6
j_call: TRBJ2-7
cdr3_aa: CASSIGQALSSYEQYF
cdr3_nt: TGTGCCAGCAGCATCGGACAGGCCTTAAGCTCCTACGAGCAGTACTTC

clone_size: many
d_call: NA
v_call: TRBV4-1
j_call: TRBJ1-2
cdr3_aa: CASSRDLDYGYTF
cdr3_nt: TGCGCCAGCAGCCGAGACCTAGACTATGGCTACACCTTC

clone_size: once
d_call: TRBD2
v_call: TRBV29-1
j_call: TRBJ2-1
cdr3_aa: CSVARLADSFSYNEQFF
cdr3_nt: TGCAGCGTTGCGAGACTAGCCGACAGTTTCTCCTACAATGAGCAGTTCTTC